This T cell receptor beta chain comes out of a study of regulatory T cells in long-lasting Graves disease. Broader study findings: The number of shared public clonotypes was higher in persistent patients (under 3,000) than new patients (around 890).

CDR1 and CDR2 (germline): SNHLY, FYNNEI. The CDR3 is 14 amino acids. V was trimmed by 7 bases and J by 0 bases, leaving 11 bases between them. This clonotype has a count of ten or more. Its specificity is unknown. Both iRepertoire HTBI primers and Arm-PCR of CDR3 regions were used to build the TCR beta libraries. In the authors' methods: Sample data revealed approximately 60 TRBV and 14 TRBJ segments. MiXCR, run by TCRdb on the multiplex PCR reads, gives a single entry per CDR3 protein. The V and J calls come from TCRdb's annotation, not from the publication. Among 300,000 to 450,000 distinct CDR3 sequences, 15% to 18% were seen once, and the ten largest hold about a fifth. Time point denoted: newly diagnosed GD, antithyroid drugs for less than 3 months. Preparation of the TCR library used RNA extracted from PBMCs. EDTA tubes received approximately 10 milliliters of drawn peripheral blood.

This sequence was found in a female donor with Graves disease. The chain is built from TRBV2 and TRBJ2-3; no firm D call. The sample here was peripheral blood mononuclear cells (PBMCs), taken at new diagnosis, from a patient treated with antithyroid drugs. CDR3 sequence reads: CASTRVSSTDTQYF. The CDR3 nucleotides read TGTGCCAGCACCCGGGTGAGCAGCACAGATACGCAGTATTTT. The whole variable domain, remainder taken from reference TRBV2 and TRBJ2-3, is EPEVTQTPSHQVTQMGQEVILRCVPISNHLYFYWYRQILGQKVEFLVSFYNNEISEKSEIFDDQFSVERPDGSNFTLKIRSTKLEDSAMYFCASTRVSSTDTQYFGPGTRLTVL.